This T cell receptor (beta chain) emerged from a study of T cells in localized non-small cell lung cancer. In the case of this clone: The junction departs from the called germline gene at one end, perhaps through a read error.

The protocol was immunoSEQ multiplex PCR, while the TCRdb copy is restricted to in-frame clones and leaves out a portion. Of under 1,500 clones in the sample, roughly 35% were seen once. The CDR3 loop spans 16 amino acids. Sequencing was performed on lung tumor tissue, taken before any cancer treatment. The sequence derives from a male donor at least 60 years old with stage II squamous cell lung carcinoma. The chain combines TRBV6-7 with TRBJ2-2; 7 nucleotides agree with TRBD2. TRBV6-7 is treated as an ORF (open reading frame) with a function not yet certain. CDR3 coding DNA: TGTACCAGCAGTTACCGACCTAGCGGATACACCGGGGAGCTGTTTTTT. Translated, it gives CTSSYRPSGYTGELFF.